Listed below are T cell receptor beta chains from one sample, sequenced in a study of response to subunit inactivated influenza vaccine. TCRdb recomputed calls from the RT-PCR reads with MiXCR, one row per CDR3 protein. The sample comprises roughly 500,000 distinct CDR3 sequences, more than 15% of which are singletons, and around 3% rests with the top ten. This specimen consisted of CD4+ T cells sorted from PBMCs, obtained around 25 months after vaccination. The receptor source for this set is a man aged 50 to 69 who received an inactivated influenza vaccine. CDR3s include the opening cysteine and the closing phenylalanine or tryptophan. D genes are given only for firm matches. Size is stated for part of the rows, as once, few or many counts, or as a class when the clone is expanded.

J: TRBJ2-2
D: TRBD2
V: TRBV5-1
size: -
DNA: TGCGCCAGCAGCTTCACTAGCGGAAACACCGGGGAGCTGTTTTTT
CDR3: CASSFTSGNTGELFF

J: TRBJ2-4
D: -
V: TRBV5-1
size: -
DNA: TGCGCCAGCAGCTTGGCAGGACTCTTGGCCAAAAACATTCAGTACTTC
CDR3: CASSLAGLLAKNIQYF

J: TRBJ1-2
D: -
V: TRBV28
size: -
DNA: TGTGCCAGCAGTTTCCCCTCAGTCGCTGGCTACACCTTC
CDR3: CASSFPSVAGYTF

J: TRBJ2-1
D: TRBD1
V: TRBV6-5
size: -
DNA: TGTGCCAGCAGTTGGCGACAGGGCCTAGACAATGAGCAGTTCTTC
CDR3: CASSWRQGLDNEQFF

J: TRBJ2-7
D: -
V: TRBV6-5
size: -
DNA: TGTGCCAGCAGTTACAATGAGGCAGCCTACGAGCAGTACTTC
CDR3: CASSYNEAAYEQYF

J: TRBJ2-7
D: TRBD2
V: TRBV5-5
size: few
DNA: TGTGCCAGCAGCTCCATTTCGGGGACTAGTCGCGAGCAGTACTTC
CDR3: CASSSISGTSREQYF

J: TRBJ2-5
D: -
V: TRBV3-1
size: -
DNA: TGTGCCAGCAGCAATACAGGGAAAGAGACCCAGTACTTC
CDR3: CASSNTGKETQYF

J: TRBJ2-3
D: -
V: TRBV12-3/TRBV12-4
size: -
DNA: TGTGCCAGCAGTTCACCGGGACTCCTGCAGTATTTT
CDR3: CASSSPGLLQYF

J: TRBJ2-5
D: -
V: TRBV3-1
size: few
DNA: TGTGCCAGCAGCCAAGCCGGGACTCCGTCGTACTTC
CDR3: CASSQAGTPSYF

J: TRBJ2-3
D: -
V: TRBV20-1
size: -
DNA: TGCAGTGCTAGGGGGCCTAGTTCCTATACGCAGTATTTT
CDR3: CSARGPSSYTQYF

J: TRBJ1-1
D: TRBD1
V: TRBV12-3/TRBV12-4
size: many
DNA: TGTGCCAGCAGTCTCGGACAGGGAGGGGCTTTCTTT
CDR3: CASSLGQGGAFF

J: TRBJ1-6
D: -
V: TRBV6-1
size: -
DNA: TGTGCCAGCAGCCCCCAGGACAGTGTAAATTCACCCCTCCACTTT
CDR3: CASSPQDSVNSPLHF

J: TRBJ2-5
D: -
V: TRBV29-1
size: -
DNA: TGCAGTGTGGAGAAGGGCCGACAAGAGGCCCAGTACTTC
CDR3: CSVEKGRQEAQYF

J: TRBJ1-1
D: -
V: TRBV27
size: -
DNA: TGTGCCAGCAGTACTAAGACAGGCCAACGAGGGGGAGCTTTCTTT
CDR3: CASSTKTGQRGGAFF

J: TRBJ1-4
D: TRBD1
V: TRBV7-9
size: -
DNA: TGTGCCAGCAGCCCGTGGACAGGGGGAGGTGAAAAACTGTTTTTT
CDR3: CASSPWTGGGEKLFF

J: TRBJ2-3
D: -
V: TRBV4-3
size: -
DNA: TGCGCCAGCAGCCAAGGGTTTCGCCGGGGGAGCACAGATACGCAGTATTTT
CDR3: CASSQGFRRGSTDTQYF

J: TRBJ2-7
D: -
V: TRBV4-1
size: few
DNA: TGCGCCAGCAGCCCCTCCGGGGGGACAGAGGCCTACGAGCAGTACTTC
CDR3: CASSPSGGTEAYEQYF

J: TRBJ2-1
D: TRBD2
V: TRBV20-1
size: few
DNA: TGCAGTGCTAGTGGCGGGCTAGCGGGTCCCTCCTACAATGAGCAGTTCTTC
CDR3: CSASGGLAGPSYNEQFF

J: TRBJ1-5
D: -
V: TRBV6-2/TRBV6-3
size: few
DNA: TGTGCCAGCAATGACAGGATCAATCAGCCCCAGCATTTT
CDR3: CASNDRINQPQHF

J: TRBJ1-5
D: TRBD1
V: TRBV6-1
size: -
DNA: TGTGCCAGCAGCCGGGACAGATCCTCGGAGCCCCAGCATTTT
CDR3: CASSRDRSSEPQHF

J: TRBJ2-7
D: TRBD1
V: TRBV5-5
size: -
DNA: TGTGCCAGCAGCCTGTACGACAGGGGGGGAACCTACGAGCAGTACTTC
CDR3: CASSLYDRGGTYEQYF

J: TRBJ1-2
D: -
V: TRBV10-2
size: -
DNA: TGCGCCAGCAGTGGGGGGTGGAGCTATGGCTACACCTTC
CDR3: CASSGGWSYGYTF

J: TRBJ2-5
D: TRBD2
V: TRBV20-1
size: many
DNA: TGCAGTGCTAGGGGACTAGCGGGAGTCCAAGAGACCCAGTACTTC
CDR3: CSARGLAGVQETQYF

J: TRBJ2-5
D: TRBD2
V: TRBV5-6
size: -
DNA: TGTGCCAGCAGCAGGGGACTAGCGGGAGAGACCCAGTACTTC
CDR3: CASSRGLAGETQYF

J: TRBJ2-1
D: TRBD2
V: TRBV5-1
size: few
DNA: TGCGCCAGCAGCTTAACTAGCGGGAGTTCCAATGAGCAGTTCTTC
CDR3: CASSLTSGSSNEQFF

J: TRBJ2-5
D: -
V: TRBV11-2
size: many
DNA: TGTGCCACCCTATGGGAGACCCAGTACTTC
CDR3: CATLWETQYF

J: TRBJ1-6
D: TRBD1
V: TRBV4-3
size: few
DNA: TGCGCCAGCAGCCAAGACGGGACAGAGAGATCACCCCTCCACTTT
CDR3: CASSQDGTERSPLHF

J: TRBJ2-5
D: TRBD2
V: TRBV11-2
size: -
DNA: TGTGCCAGCAGCTTAGGGTGGGGAGGGGAGACCCAGTACTTC
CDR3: CASSLGWGGETQYF

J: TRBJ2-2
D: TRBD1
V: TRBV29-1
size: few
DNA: TGCAGCGTTAAACCGGGACAGGGTGACACCGGGGAGCTGTTTTTT
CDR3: CSVKPGQGDTGELFF

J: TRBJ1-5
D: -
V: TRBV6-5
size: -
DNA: TGTGCCAGCAGTTGGACACAGGGTGATCAGCCCCAGCATTTT
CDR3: CASSWTQGDQPQHF

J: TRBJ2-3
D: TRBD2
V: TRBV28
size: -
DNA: TGTGCCAGCAGTCCGCCCGGGGGGGGGTTTCTTAAAGATACGCAGTATTTT
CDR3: CASSPPGGGFLKDTQYF

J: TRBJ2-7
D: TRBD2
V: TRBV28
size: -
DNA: TGTGCCAGCAGCTATTCAAGCGGGAGCCCCTACGAGCAGTACTTC
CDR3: CASSYSSGSPYEQYF

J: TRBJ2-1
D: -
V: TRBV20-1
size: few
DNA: TGCAGTGCTTTACAGGGAAGCTCCTACAATGAGCAGTTCTTC
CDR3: CSALQGSSYNEQFF

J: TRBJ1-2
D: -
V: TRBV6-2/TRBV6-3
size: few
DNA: TGTGCCAGCAGTTACCTAAGGGGCGCTGGCAATGGCTACACCTTC
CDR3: CASSYLRGAGNGYTF

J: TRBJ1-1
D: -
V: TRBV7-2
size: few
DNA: TGTGCCAGCAGCTTAGCGGGCGACACCAGTCCAGCTTTCTTT
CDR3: CASSLAGDTSPAFF

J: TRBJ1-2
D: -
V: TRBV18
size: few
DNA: TGTGCCAGCTCACCCAACGGGGAGGGCCACGGCTACACCTTC
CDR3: CASSPNGEGHGYTF

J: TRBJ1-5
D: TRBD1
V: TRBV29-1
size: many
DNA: TGCAGCGTATCAGGGGGGGCGGGCAATCAGCCCCAGCATTTT
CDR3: CSVSGGAGNQPQHF

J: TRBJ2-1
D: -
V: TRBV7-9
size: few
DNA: TGTGCCAGCAGCTTAAGGCAAATTGAGCAGTTCTTC
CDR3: CASSLRQIEQFF

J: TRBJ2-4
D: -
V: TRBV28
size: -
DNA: TGTGCCAGCAATATAGCCAAAAACATTCAGTACTTC
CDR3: CASNIAKNIQYF

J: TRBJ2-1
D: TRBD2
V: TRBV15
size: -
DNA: TGTGCCACCAGCAGAGATCCCCGGGTAGCGGGAGAAGGGACCTACAATGAGCAGTTCTTC
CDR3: CATSRDPRVAGEGTYNEQFF

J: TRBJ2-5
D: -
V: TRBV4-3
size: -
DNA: TGCGCCAGCAGTCAAGGCGCGGGGCCCCAAGAGACCCAGTACTTC
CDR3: CASSQGAGPQETQYF